In its sample, the clone carrying this TCR beta chain was seen a few times. Its antigen is as yet unknown. This record belongs to a study of post-analysis software for immune sequencing data. Study-wide background: Some patients lacked subtype; others had relapsing-remitting, secondary progressive or progressive-relapsing disease.

Unique-molecular-identifier-tagged TCR beta cDNA libraries were used. It was from about 0.94 to 9.7 million T cells that about 540,000 cDNA molecules came. Each CDR3 protein is one row after TCRdb ran MiXCR on the PCR reads. Of 650,000 to 900,000 distinct CDR3 sequences in the sample, about 45% were seen once. The CDR3 contains 11 residues. Germline V gene lookup returns CDR1 SQVTM and CDR2 ANQGSEA. Trimming cost V 7 bases and J 3 bases; bases outside gene matches: 3. Study observations and caveats: The study found significantly lower normalized Chao1 diversity in multiple sclerosis patients than in controls. Patients carried a handful of TRBV segments more frequently than controls did, and TRBV5-6, TRBV5-1 and TRBV20-1 were among them.

V is TRBV29-1 and J is TRBJ2-7; 7 nucleotides match TRBD1. Sequencing was carried out using blood. This clonotype was sampled from a girl between 10 and 17 years old with multiple sclerosis. The CDR3 is CSAPGGYEQYF. CDR3 coding DNA: TGCAGCGCCCCAGGGGGCTACGAGCAGTACTTC.